Listed below are T cell receptor beta chains from one sample, sequenced in a study of cytomegalovirus exposure and HLA in healthy donors. Sequencing was performed with immunoSEQ multiplex PCR; in TCRdb, only in-frame clones are kept and a portion is missing. The profile shows over 150,000 clones, 84% of them singletons. The sample was PBMCs. These TCRs come from a man between 18 and 29 years old in good health and CMV-seronegative. CDR3s include the opening cysteine and the closing phenylalanine or tryptophan. The D gene is left open where the match is weak. Size is omitted from some rows. Given values are once, few, many or a class for expanded clones.

J	V	D	size	DNA	CDR3
TRBJ2-5	TRBV2	TRBD1	-	TGTGCCAGCTCTTTTTCCCCGACAGGGCCTAAAGAGACCCAGTACTTC	CASSFSPTGPKETQYF
TRBJ1-2	TRBV15	-	once	TGTGCCACCAGCGGCGGGGGGCAAGCGGGGGGGCTGGAAGGCTACACCTTC	CATSGGGQAGGLEGYTF
TRBJ1-1	TRBV28	-	-	TGTGCCAGCAGTTTTGCGGGTAACACTGAAGCTTTCTTT	CASSFAGNTEAFF
TRBJ2-7	TRBV2	TRBD2	-	TGTGCCAGCAAAGAGCCGGGACTAGCTTACTTC	CASKEPGLAYF
TRBJ2-7	TRBV7-9	TRBD1	-	TGTGCCAGCAACCGACAGGGTCGAGGCGAGCAGTACTTC	CASNRQGRGEQYF
TRBJ2-4	TRBV9	TRBD2	-	TGTGCCAGCAGCGGGGGGGGAGGCATGGACATTCAGTACTTC	CASSGGGGMDIQYF
TRBJ1-1	TRBV15	-	-	TGTGCCACCAGCAGAGACTCATCAACAGGAATGAACACTGAAGCTTTCTTT	CATSRDSSTGMNTEAFF
TRBJ1-2	TRBV5-8	-	-	TGTGCCAGCAGCTTGCAGGGTTGGGGCTACACCTTC	CASSLQGWGYTF
TRBJ1-1	TRBV7-6	-	few	TGTGCCAGCAGCTTAGAATTCTCGAACACTGAAGCTTTCTTT	CASSLEFSNTEAFF
TRBJ1-2	TRBV7-9	-	-	TGTGCCAGCAGCCCTGAGCGACGGGAAGATAACTATGGCTACACCTTC	CASSPERREDNYGYTF
TRBJ2-7	TRBV28	TRBD2	few	TGTGCCAGCAGTTTGCCCAAACGGACTAGCGGGATAAGAGAGTTATACGAGCAGTACTTC	CASSLPKRTSGIRELYEQYF
TRBJ1-2	TRBV7-9	-	-	TGTGCCAGCAGCGCGCGCCCGTCTTTTTATGGCTACACCTTC	CASSARPSFYGYTF
TRBJ2-5	TRBV6-5	-	-	TGTGCCAGCAGTTACTCGAGGTCCCCGAGGGTCGAGACCCAGTACTTC	CASSYSRSPRVETQYF
TRBJ2-5	TRBV20-1	-	-	TGCAGTGCTAGACTAGGAGAGACCCAGTACTTC	CSARLGETQYF
TRBJ1-1	TRBV25-1	-	once	TGTGCCAGCAGTTGGGGGGGCACTGAAGCTTTCTTT	CASSWGGTEAFF
TRBJ1-6	TRBV27	TRBD1	once	TGTGCCAGCAGTTTAACAGGGGGACACTCACCCCTCCACTTT	CASSLTGGHSPLHF
TRBJ2-3	TRBV29-1	-	-	TGCAGCGTTGAAGGGCGGAGCACAGATACGCAGTATTTT	CSVEGRSTDTQYF
TRBJ1-5	TRBV10-3	-	-	TGTGCCATCAGTGAGAGCAGGGTGGGGAGCAATCAGCCCCAGCATTTT	CAISESRVGSNQPQHF
TRBJ2-7	TRBV5-1	-	-	TGCGCCAGCAGCACAGGTCCCGACCCAGGCTACGAGCAGTACTTC	CASSTGPDPGYEQYF
TRBJ2-3	TRBV4-1	-	-	TGCGCCAGCAGCCCCTCTCTGGGGGGGGCTACGCAGTATTTT	CASSPSLGGATQYF
TRBJ1-6	TRBV5-8	TRBD1	-	TGTGCCAGCAGCTTGGGACAGGGCCGTTCCTATAATTCACCCCTCCACTTT	CASSLGQGRSYNSPLHF
TRBJ2-1	TRBV2	-	-	TGTGCCAGCTCTCGGGAGTGGGACTACAATGAGCAGTTCTTC	CASSREWDYNEQFF
TRBJ2-2	TRBV6-1	TRBD1	-	TGTGCCAGCCGGACAGGGCCGGACACCGGGGAGCTGTTTTTT	CASRTGPDTGELFF
TRBJ2-1	TRBV7-3	-	-	TGTGCCAGCAGCTTCACCGGGACTCACTCCTACAATGAGCAGTTCTTC	CASSFTGTHSYNEQFF
TRBJ1-3	TRBV10-3	TRBD1	-	TGTGCCATCAGTGAGTCGACAGGGGAAATAAGAAACACCATATATTTT	CAISESTGEIRNTIYF
TRBJ1-4	TRBV15	TRBD1	-	TGTGCCACCAGCAGAGATGACAGGGGAGAAGAAAAACTGTTTTTT	CATSRDDRGEEKLFF
TRBJ1-4	TRBV30	-	-	TGTGCCTGGAGTGTACGGGAGAATGAAAAACTGTTTTTT	CAWSVRENEKLFF
TRBJ2-2	TRBV5-4	TRBD1	-	TGTGCCAGCAGCTTGTTATTGGGACAGGGGTCCGGGGAGCTGTTTTTT	CASSLLLGQGSGELFF
TRBJ2-5	TRBV28	TRBD2	-	TGTGCCAGCAGTTTTCTAGCGGGACTTCAAGAGACCCAGTACTTC	CASSFLAGLQETQYF
TRBJ2-7	TRBV5-4	TRBD2	few	TGTGCCAGCAGCTTGGGACTAGCGGGGCCCTTTTCCTACGAGCAGTACTTC	CASSLGLAGPFSYEQYF
TRBJ1-1	TRBV7-2	TRBD1	-	TGTGCCAGCGGGACAGGGATGAACACTGAAGCTTTCTTT	CASGTGMNTEAFF
TRBJ2-3	TRBV28	TRBD2	-	TGTGCCAGCAGTTTAGAGCGGGCTAGCGGGAGTCCAGATACGCAGTATTTT	CASSLERASGSPDTQYF
TRBJ1-1	TRBV5-4	-	once	TGTGCCAGCAGTCAAGCTCTGCGGGGGCCCTCCAACACTGAAGCTTTCTTT	CASSQALRGPSNTEAFF
TRBJ2-1	TRBV13	-	few	TGTGCCAGCAGCTTGGGCCAGGCCGTCAATGAGCAGTTCTTC	CASSLGQAVNEQFF
TRBJ2-5	TRBV5-1	-	few	TGCGCCAGCAGCTTGAGGGGAGAGACCCAGTACTTC	CASSLRGETQYF
TRBJ2-1	TRBV7-3	TRBD1	-	TGTGCCAGCAACGGACAGGGGGCAGGGAATGAGCAGTTCTTC	CASNGQGAGNEQFF
TRBJ1-4	TRBV7-9	TRBD1	-	TGTTCCAGCAGCTCCGGACAGGGTGCGCGTGAAAAACTGTTTTTT	CSSSSGQGAREKLFF
TRBJ2-2	TRBV19	TRBD2	-	TGTGCCAGTAGTAGAACCCCTGCTAGCGGGAGGGGTACCGGGGAGCTGTTTTTT	CASSRTPASGRGTGELFF
TRBJ1-1	TRBV7-9	-	many	TGTGCCAGCAAACAGGGTTTCGCTGAAGCTTTCTTT	CASKQGFAEAFF
TRBJ2-7	TRBV11-2	TRBD2	-	TGTGCCAGCAGCTGGGGGACTAGCGGGATATACGAGCAGTACTTC	CASSWGTSGIYEQYF
TRBJ2-1	TRBV7-8	-	-	TGTGCCAGCACCCCCGGTGGGGGCTTACCAGGAGAGCAGTTCTTC	CASTPGGGLPGEQFF
TRBJ1-1	TRBV19	-	-	TGTGGGGGCAGGGGCCCGACAATATTTATGAACACTGAAGCTTTCTTT	CGGRGPTIFMNTEAFF
TRBJ2-7	TRBV27	-	-	TGTGCCAGCAGTTTGTTCCTGGGGGCAGGGTATGAGCAGTACTTC	CASSLFLGAGYEQYF
TRBJ2-1	TRBV7-9	-	-	TGTTCCAGCAGCTTAGCTCTCCCAGATGAGCAGTTCTTC	CSSSLALPDEQFF
TRBJ2-2	TRBV18	-	-	TGTGCCAGCTCACCACCTGGCGGCAGAAACACCGGGGAGCTGTTTTTT	CASSPPGGRNTGELFF
TRBJ2-5	TRBV11-3	TRBD2	once	TGTGCCAGCAGCTTAGTTGTGGCTAGCGGGCAAGAGACCCAGTACTTC	CASSLVVASGQETQYF
TRBJ2-5	TRBV7-9	-	-	TGTGCCAGCAGCTTACGAACAGGGCAAGAGACCCAGTACTTC	CASSLRTGQETQYF
TRBJ2-5	TRBV5-4	TRBD2	-	TGTGCCAGCAGCGGAGTCGGGACTAGCGTTTTGAAGACCCAGTACTTC	CASSGVGTSVLKTQYF
TRBJ2-7	TRBV9	TRBD1	-	TGTGCCAGCAGCCCCCACCGGACAGGGGACTACGAGCAGTACTTC	CASSPHRTGDYEQYF
TRBJ2-7	TRBV2	TRBD2	once	TGTGCCAGCACTCAAAGGGCTAGCGGGAGCTACGAGCAGTACTTC	CASTQRASGSYEQYF
TRBJ1-1	TRBV5-1	-	few	TGCGCCAGCAGCTTGGTATGGTCAGTGAACACTGAAGCTTTCTTT	CASSLVWSVNTEAFF
TRBJ1-2	TRBV19	-	once	TGTGCCAGTAAGTTGGGAGTCGGCTATGGCTACACCTTC	CASKLGVGYGYTF
TRBJ1-2	TRBV13	TRBD1	-	TGTGCCAGCAGCCTCGGACAGGGGGCAGCTAACTATGGCTACACCTTC	CASSLGQGAANYGYTF
TRBJ2-2	TRBV9	-	-	TGTGCCAGCAGCGTCGCCGGGACACCGGGGACCGGGGAGCTGTTTTTT	CASSVAGTPGTGELFF
TRBJ1-5	TRBV5-1	TRBD1	-	TGCGCCAGCAGCTCGGGACAGGGCAATCAGCCCCAGCATTTT	CASSSGQGNQPQHF
TRBJ1-2	TRBV7-9	TRBD1	-	TGTGCCAGCAGCTTGGGGGACAGGGGGCCACGGACCTTC	CASSLGDRGPRTF
TRBJ2-1	TRBV2	TRBD2	-	TGTGCCAGCAGGGTAGCGGGGGCCTACAATGAGCAGTTCTTC	CASRVAGAYNEQFF
TRBJ2-2	TRBV5-6	-	-	TGTGCCAGCAGCTCGGCGGGTGGGGCCGGGGAGCTGTTTTTT	CASSSAGGAGELFF
TRBJ2-3	TRBV4-3	TRBD2	-	TGCGCCAGCAGCCATGGACTAGCGGGAGGGCCGACAGATACGCAGTATTTT	CASSHGLAGGPTDTQYF